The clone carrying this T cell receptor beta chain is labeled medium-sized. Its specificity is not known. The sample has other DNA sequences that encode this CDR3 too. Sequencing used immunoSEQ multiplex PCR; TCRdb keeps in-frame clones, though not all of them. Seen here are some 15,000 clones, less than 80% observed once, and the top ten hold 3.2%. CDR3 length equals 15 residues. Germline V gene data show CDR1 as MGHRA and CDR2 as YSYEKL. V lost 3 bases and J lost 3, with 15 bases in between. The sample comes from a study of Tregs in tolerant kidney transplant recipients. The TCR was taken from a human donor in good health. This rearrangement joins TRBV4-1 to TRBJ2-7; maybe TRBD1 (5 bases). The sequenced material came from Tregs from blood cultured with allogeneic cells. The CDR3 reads CASSHGARPDYEQYF. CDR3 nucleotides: TGCGCCAGCAGCCATGGGGCCAGACCCGACTACGAGCAGTACTTC.